The following is a T cell receptor beta chain sequence with its context. Its antigen remains unidentified. A single record per CDR3 protein comes from TCRdb applying MiXCR to the RT-PCR reads. Among roughly 570,000 distinct CDR3 sequences listed, approximately 13% were seen once. This sample was taken from a study of response to subunit inactivated influenza vaccine. General study points: Each seasonal influenza vaccination, the authors suggested, recruits few new T cells.

CDR3 length equals 13 residues. Trimming cost V 3 bases and J 5 bases; bases outside gene matches: 0. CDR1 KGHDR and CDR2 SFDVKD come from the germline V gene. The chain recombines TRBV24-1 with TRBJ2-7; 10 bases map to TRBD1. The sequencing here drew on PBMCs from blood, taken more than 35 days after vaccination. The source is a man in his forties or fifties who received an inactivated influenza vaccine. The CDR3 protein is CATSDGQGDEQYF. In nucleotides, the CDR3 is TGTGCCACCAGTGATGGACAGGGGGACGAGCAGTACTTC.